These 19 T cell receptor beta chains were sequenced from one sample in a study of blood T cells in healthy people across ages. A J-beta primer mix and a sample-barcoded 5' primer were used in a second PCR of roughly 6 to 12 cycles. TCRdb passed the 5' RACE reads through MiXCR, listing each CDR3 protein once. The data contain about a million distinct CDR3 sequences, about 53% of them singletons. The material sequenced was blood. Source of these receptors: an older woman in good health.

The table lists this clonotype with a few counts. The rearrangement uses TRBV6-5 and TRBJ2-7, with D possibly matching TRBD2 (6 bases). This CDR3 has 15 residues. The V and J ends lost 4 bases and 3 bases respectively, with 16 bases between them. Germline V gene data show CDR1 as MNHEY and CDR2 as SVGAGI. The CDR3 protein is CASSSGLATYYEQYF. The CDR3 DNA reads TGTGCCAGCAGTTCTGGGCTAGCGACTTACTACGAGCAGTACTTC.

This clonotype occurred a few times. This chain uses TRBV7-9 with TRBJ2-1; D gene uncertain. The CDR3 has 15 amino acids. V lost 1 base and J lost 0, with 7 bases in between. Germline CDR1 reads SEHNR; CDR2 reads FQNEAQ (reference sequence). Here the CDR3 reads CASSLGYGSYNEQFF. The DNA for the CDR3 is TGTGCCAGCAGCTTAGGGTATGGCTCCTACAATGAGCAGTTCTTC.

This clonotype was observed a handful of times. The chain joins TRBV14 to TRBJ2-3; weak D call: TRBD2 (5 bases). Between the trimmed V and J ends, which lost 1 base and 4 bases, there was a span of 15 bases. Germline assignment: CDR1 SGHDN and CDR2 FVKESK. CDR3 size: 16 residues. CDR3 in DNA: TGTGCCAGCAGCCAAGTTGCGGGTGGACCTCCAGATACGCAGTATTTT. Amino acids: CASSQVAGGPPDTQYF.

The chain joins TRBV29-1 to TRBJ1-1; D is undetermined. The CDR3 is 13 amino acids. V gave up 3 bases and J gave up 0 bases, with 8 bases separating them. Germline V gene data show CDR1 as SQVTM and CDR2 as ANQGSEA. Here the CDR3 reads CSVDGPMNTEAFF. CDR3 coding DNA: TGCAGCGTTGACGGACCAATGAACACTGAAGCTTTCTTT.

The chain is built from TRBV10-3 and TRBJ1-4; the D gene is possibly TRBD1 (6 bases). Trimming took 11 bases from V and 7 from J, leaving 14 bases between them. The germline gives CDR1 ENHRY, CDR2 SYGVKD. There are 12 residues in the CDR3. CDR3 residues: CASRTGSEKLFF. The CDR3 coding sequence is TGTGCCTCAAGAACAGGGAGTGAAAAACTGTTTTTT.

This clonotype was picked up a small number of times. The chain joins TRBV5-1 to TRBJ2-2, with a possible D match to TRBD1 (6 bases). Looked up from germline, CDR1 is SGHRS and CDR2 is YFSETQ. There are 14 residues in the CDR3. The V gene lost 4 bases and the J gene lost 6 bases, with 13 bases spanning the gap. CDR3: CASSITGLSGELFF. For the CDR3, the DNA is TGCGCCAGCAGCATTACAGGGTTGTCCGGGGAGCTGTTTTTT.

This rearrangement joins TRBV20-1 to TRBJ2-5, with 9 bases aligning to TRBD1. Matching the DNA end better, TRBJ2-7 makes the J call doubtful. From germline, CDR1 is DFQATT and CDR2 SNEGSKA (reference sequence). The CDR3 totals 15 residues. The CDR3 sequence is CSARTGANLFYEQYF. CDR3 DNA: TGCAGTGCCCGGACAGGGGCCAACCTTTTCTACGAGCAGTACTTC.

The chain recombines TRBV20-1 with TRBJ1-5; the D gene is possibly TRBD1 (6 bases). Per germline, CDR1 DFQATT and CDR2 SNEGSKA (reference sequence). The CDR3 is 16 residues long. Trimming stripped 3 bases from V and 1 base from J, with 16 bases between. CDR3 nucleotide sequence: TGCAGTGCTAGGAACCCCCGGGGGCCGAGCAATCAGCCCCAGCATTTT. Translation gives CSARNPRGPSNQPQHF.

This clonotype was counted only a few times. The chain uses TRBV28 and TRBJ2-5; TRBD2 aligns across 7 bases. The better agreement between TRBJ2-7 and the DNA end casts doubt on the J call. This CDR3 has 14 residues. Per germline, CDR1 MDHEN and CDR2 SYDVKM. The CDR3 loop reads CASSSGGGRDEQYF. The CDR3 DNA follows: TGTGCCAGCAGTTCCGGCGGGGGAAGGGACGAGCAGTACTTC.

V is TRBV20-1 and J is TRBJ2-7, with no clear D. Germline assignment: CDR1 DFQATT and CDR2 SNEGSKA (reference sequence). The CDR3 runs to 15 residues. The V and J ends lost 3 bases and 2 bases respectively, with 17 bases between them. CDR3 residues: CSARGFMGIPYEQYF. The DNA for the CDR3 is TGCAGTGCTAGGGGGTTTATGGGGATCCCCTACGAGCAGTACTTC.

This chain joins TRBV27 and TRBJ2-1; TRBD2 might be the D (6 bases). Between the trimmed V and J ends, which lost 7 bases and 10 bases, there was a span of 14 bases. The CDR3 covers 12 residues. Germline V gives CDR1 MNHEY, CDR2 SMNVEV (reference sequence). In DNA form, the CDR3 reads TGTGCCAGCAAACTCTCGCGGGGAGAGCAGTTCTTC. It codes for CASKLSRGEQFF.

This chain connects TRBV18 to TRBJ2-3; D not certain. Germline assignment: CDR1 KGHSH and CDR2 LQKENI. The CDR3 has 12 amino acids. Trimming left V 2 bases short and J 10 bases short, with 10 bases between. The CDR3 DNA reads as TGTGCCAGCTCACCATCCACCCCACCGCAGTATTTT. Translated: CASSPSTPPQYF.

Comment on this clonotype: The missing conserved phenylalanine or tryptophan at the end of this CDR3 makes a read error likely. This chain uses TRBV28 with TRBJ2-7; 11 bases agree with TRBD2. V gave up 8 bases and J gave up 0 bases; unmatched junction bases: 6. Germline V CDR1 and CDR2: MDHEN, SYDVKM. The CDR3 totals 15 residues. CDR3 amino acids: CASRTSGSHSYEQYS. The CDR3 DNA reads as TGTGCCAGCCGAACTAGCGGGAGCCACTCCTACGAGCAGTACTCC.

The genes are TRBV9 and TRBJ2-2; no reliable D call. Trimming removed 1 base from V and 4 bases from J, with 11 bases in between. The V gene's germline CDR1 is SGDLS and CDR2 YYNGEE. CDR3 length: 15 residues. CDR3 sequence (DNA): TGTGCCAGCAGCGTAACAATCTTACCCACCGGGGAGCTGTTTTTT. Translation: CASSVTILPTGELFF.

As to this clonotype: A much larger clone differs by one base, so this may be a read error. This chain joins TRBV10-3 and TRBJ2-7; D remains unclear. The V end lost 1 base, the J end lost 2 bases, and 9 bases lay between the germline ends. CDR1 and CDR2 from the germline V gene are ENHRY and SYGVKD. The CDR3 loop spans 14 amino acids. In DNA, the CDR3 is TGTGCCATCAGTGAGTTTGTTGAGGCCTACGAGCAGTACTTC. It encodes CAISEFVEAYEQYF.

With respect to this clonotype: Possible read error: a much larger clone is one base away. The chain uses TRBV29-1 and TRBJ2-1; D call uncertain. Germline CDR1 and CDR2: SQVTM and ANQGSEA. The CDR3 runs to 11 residues. The CDR3 region has the DNA TGCAGCGTTGGAATGCGGAATGGGCAGTTCTTC. It is translated as CSVGMRNGQFF.

This rearrangement joins TRBV12-3 or TRBV12-4 to TRBJ1-4; 7 bases match TRBD1. V dropped 6 bases and J dropped 4; count of bases not matched to a gene: 5. CDR3 length: 14 residues. In DNA form, the CDR3 reads TGTGCCAGCAGGGGGACAGCCTATAATGAAAAACTGTTTTTT. It is translated as CASRGTAYNEKLFF.

This clonotype occurred a few times. The chain uses TRBV12-3 or TRBV12-4 and TRBJ2-7; the D is unclear. V was cut by 4 bases and J by 8 bases, with 15 bases left in between. CDR3 length: 13 residues. The CDR3 nucleotides are TGTGCCAGCAGTTCCGGACCGGTGAAGAAGCAGTACTTC. Its translation is CASSSGPVKKQYF.

This clonotype is a singleton in its sample. The chain uses TRBV5-5 and TRBJ2-1; no reliable D call. Trimming stripped 3 bases from V and 6 bases from J, with 13 bases between. This CDR3 region has 14 residues. CDR1 and CDR2 (germline): SGHKS, YYEKEE (reference sequence). The CDR3 loop reads CASSYRLFGNEQFF. CDR3 coding DNA: TGTGCCAGCAGCTACAGACTCTTCGGCAATGAGCAGTTCTTC.